Reported below is one T cell receptor beta chain. What antigen it recognizes has not been identified. No clone much larger than this one lies a single base away; base qualities are absent. From the germline V gene, CDR1 is SNHLY and CDR2 is FYNNEI. Its CDR3 holds 13 amino acids, cysteine through phenylalanine. Just CDR3 DNA is preserved here, 39 bases in frame from base 1. V is pared back by 4 bases and J by 6 bases, with 12 bases lying between the germline termini. Libraries were constructed by the immunoSEQ multiplex PCR assay. For the multiplex PCR, a mixture combining 60 forward primers for TCR Vbeta segments and 13 reverse primers for TCR Jbeta segments was used. Amplification of the CDR3 region of rearranged TCR beta genes was performed with a multiplex PCR assay on genomic DNA. On the Illumina HiSeq System, the amplified TCR beta libraries were sequenced as 87-base-pair reads. The authors' analysis ran thus. A later analysis counted approximately 74 million unique TCR beta chains across the 670 or so repertoires, and some 11 million of these chains were shared by at least two donors. Raw reads were error-corrected and collapsed into unique sequences by a nearest-neighbor algorithm in which closely related sequences were merged to remove PCR and sequencing errors. V, D and J gene segments were assigned by aligning CDR3 sequences to IMGT reference sequences. For a sequence to be retained, a match of at least six nucleotides to both a V gene segment and a J gene segment was required. A rearrangement counted as productive if the CDR3 had no stop codons and remained in frame with V and J, and every other rearrangement counted as non-productive. CDR3 was defined according to IMGT convention as the region running from the second conserved V-encoded cysteine to the conserved J-encoded phenylalanine. In an earlier analysis of 587 of the donors, sequences lacking an unambiguous match to a single V gene segment were excluded. An earlier analysis of fewer than 750 of the donors classified V segments as functional when productive rearrangements were above 56.7% and as segregating when the standard deviation between donors was above 5%. A statistical classification framework was built for diagnosing cytomegalovirus status from the catalog of TCR beta chain sequences. In a later analysis, V and J genes were assigned by comparing TCR nucleotide sequences against IMGT/GENE-DB human TR gene sequences. A later analysis assigned CDR3 sequences and most-parsimonious VDJ recombination scenarios with the TCRdist pipeline. In a later analysis, each TCR beta chain was defined by its CDR3 amino acid sequence together with its V-gene family, and reads lacking a unique V-gene family were excluded. A later analysis removed roughly 590 highly shared, low-generation-probability nucleotide sequences to deal with suspected cross-contamination and a sequencing artifact. For each public chain, a later analysis derived a clonal expansion index from normalized ranks of inferred template counts within each repertoire. A later analysis computed generation probabilities with a VDJ recombination model fitted to out-of-frame rearrangements, and checked the results against IGoR. Hypergeometric tests were used in a later analysis to score TCR-TCR, TCR-HLA and TCR-CMV co-occurrence, with a repertoire-size bias correction applied to the TCR pairs. A later analysis estimated false discovery rates by permuting HLA or CMV assignments 20 times. In a later analysis, co-occurring TCRs were grouped using DBSCAN, and TCRdist sequence similarity was added for clustering within HLA-allele-positive subsets. For co-occurrence clustering, repertoires with fewer than 30,000 or more than 120,000 public chains were excluded, along with about five repertoires with anomalous nucleotide sharing. Held by TCRdb, this immuneACCESS table contains in-frame sequences only and omits some clones. Under half of the omission traces to an unresolved V gene where checked; the cause of the rest is unknown. V and J calls and clone size are as listed in that table; D and trimming were resolved from the DNA. Recorded for this sample are some 140,000 clones; around 80% of them occurred a single time. Approximately 4.8% of the sample lies in the top ten.

In total, roughly 710 healthy bone marrow donors made up the cohort. At the time of sampling, every cohort member was nominally healthy, though immune exposures that went unrecorded were likely present. Of the 690 or so cohort members, around 280 had positive CMV serostatus and fewer than 450 had negative CMV serostatus, and CMV serostatus was not recorded for the donor. Each donor provided a peripheral blood sample, and peripheral blood mononuclear cells were used for TCR beta sequencing. The Qiagen DNeasy Blood Extraction Kit was used to extract genomic DNA from the blood cell samples. This sample is part of a study of cytomegalovirus exposure and HLA in healthy donors (dated by TCRdb to about 2017). Notes on the research overall: In an earlier analysis of roughly 590 of the donors, 276 Gb of sequence data and 90 million to 120 million unique TCR beta sequences from about 179 million T cells were reported. In a later genetic analysis, genome-wide SNP genotypes for about three fifths of the roughly 670 donors were used, and that subset was treated as a discovery cohort. All discovery cohort repertoires had been generated on a single sequencing platform. Donor age, sex, ethnicity and CMV serostatus were compiled alongside the repertoire data. Rather than using new phenotypic data, the later analysis identified candidate immune exposures from TCR beta sequences and from how often those sequences occurred across donors. To predict cytomegalovirus infection status, the study combined high-throughput TCR immunosequencing, statistical association of individual TCRs with disease status, and machine learning. Because of strong linkage in the cohort, roughly five DR-DQ haplotypes were treated as single units for association and clustering. An earlier analysis of 450 to 750 of the donors used high-throughput TCR beta sequencing to judge whether each TCR beta V gene segment behaved as functional or pseudogenic. Roughly 300 gigabases of sequencing data and 80 million or so unique TCR sequences were included in an early release covering several hundred HLA-typed donors. The genetic ancestry cluster associated with self-reported Caucasian donors included around 76% of the roughly 410 genotyped donors. Along with the roughly 700-subject first cohort, a separate validation cohort of over a hundred different subjects was used. HLA typing covered class I and class II loci at four-digit resolution. A later analysis re-examined previously published TCR beta repertoires from several hundred donors and added high-resolution HLA genotyping to investigate patterns of TCR occurrence. Among around 400 genotyped donors of the cohort, an average of 235,054 unique TCR beta nucleotide sequences were sequenced per donor, roughly 18% of them non-productive. The study aimed to test whether signatures of past pathogen exposure could be identified by cataloging public T cell receptors. The T cell repertoires of several hundred subjects were profiled by immunosequencing and related to cytomegalovirus serostatus. The number of typed donors differed by locus: about 620-640 for A, B, C, DRB1 and DQB1; 500 to 550 for DQA1; approximately 600 for DPA1; and around 470 for DPB1.

Broad study findings and their caveats: The only immune exposure information available for the cohort was CMV serostatus. Because HLA typing was missing for some donors at each locus, association tests included only the typed subset. A total of about 150 TCR beta chains were listed by the study as associated with cytomegalovirus. A later analysis found that HLA-associated TCR beta chains were more clonally expanded and had lower generation probabilities than equally common non-associated chains. Sequencing depth was assumed to be roughly uniform across donors in the presence/absence analyses, though that assumption may not hold. A group of highly shared sequence variants was considered likely to be a technical artifact of the sequencing pipeline. According to a later analysis, parvovirus B19, influenza, CMV and Epstein-Barr virus appeared linked to several top co-occurrence clusters. In a later analysis, over 15,000 TCR beta sequences were associated with specific HLA alleles at a false discovery rate of 0.05. Because counts were too low, fewer than 20 rarely observed V segments, including chromosome 9 orphons, were excluded from the earlier analysis of some 590 of the donors. Across donors, most TCR sequences were observed very rarely, whereas some public TCRs were present in many individuals. Linkage disequilibrium might explain the correlated functional status among segregating V segments, but an unknown experimental factor could not be ruled out. The 87-base-pair reads could not distinguish some IMGT-functional V segments, including TRBV6-2 and TRBV6-3, so those segments were excluded. In an earlier analysis of about 600 of the donors, most TCR beta V segments appeared in productive rearrangements about 87% or about 30% of the time, broadly matching IMGT annotations. An association between a missense DCLRE1C variant and V-gene and J-gene trimming of TCR beta chains was found in a later genetic analysis and replicated in an independent cohort. Only TCR beta chains were sequenced in this cohort, and the absence of alpha or paired-chain data limited detectable features. In a later genetic analysis, fewer N-insertions in productive TCRs were reported among donors in an Asian-associated ancestry cluster than the roughly 700-donor mean. Cytomegalovirus status was reported to be diagnosed by the classifier with high specificity and sensitivity in both the original and validation cohorts. Three of the identified cytomegalovirus-associated TCR beta chains were confirmed in vitro to be specific for cytomegalovirus antigens. Most CMV-associated TCR beta chains appeared to be HLA-restricted in a later analysis, and the HLA associations seemed to be driven largely by CMV exposure. A further reported finding was that TCR beta sequences accurately predicted the HLA-A and HLA-B alleles for most subjects in the first cohort. When HLA alleles, especially DR and DQ, strongly co-occurred, attributing TCR associations to individual alleles was difficult. It was suggested by the authors that the approach could potentially be generalized to other disease states and immunological phenotypes. In a later analysis, TCR association rates were found to vary across HLA loci, with the most associated TCRs seen for DRB1 alleles and the fewest for HLA-C alleles.

The receptor comes from a young man in good health. The V and J segments used are TRBV2 and TRBJ1-1, with the D gene too uncertain to name. Sequenced sample: PBMCs. The DNA sequence is given as TGTGCCAGCAGTGTATTGAGTACAGCTGAAGCTTTCTTT. Its protein reads: CASSVLSTAEAFF.